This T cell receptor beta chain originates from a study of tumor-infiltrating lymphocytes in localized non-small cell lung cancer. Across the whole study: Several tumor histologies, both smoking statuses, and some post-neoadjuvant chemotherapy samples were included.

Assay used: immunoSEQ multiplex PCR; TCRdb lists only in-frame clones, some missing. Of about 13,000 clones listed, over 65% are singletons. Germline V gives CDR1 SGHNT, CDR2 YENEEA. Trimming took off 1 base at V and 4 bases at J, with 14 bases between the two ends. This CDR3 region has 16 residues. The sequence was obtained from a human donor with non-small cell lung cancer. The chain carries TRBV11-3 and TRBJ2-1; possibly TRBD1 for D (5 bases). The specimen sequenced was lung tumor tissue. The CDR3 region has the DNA TGTGCCAGCAGCTTAGTTCATCCCAGGGAATACAATGAGCAGTTCTTC. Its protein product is CASSLVHPREYNEQFF. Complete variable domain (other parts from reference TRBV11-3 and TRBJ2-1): EAGVVQSPRYKIIEKKQPVAFWCNPISGHNTLYWYLQNLGQGPELLIRYENEEAVDDSQLPKDRFSAERLKGVDSTLKIQPAELGDSAVYLCASSLVHPREYNEQFFGPGTRLTVL.